The 32 T cell receptor beta chains below all came from one sample that was sequenced in a study of human T cells and chemical hapten exposure. TCRdb called the RACE reads again in MiXCR, with one record for every CDR3 protein. The repertoire holds approximately 320,000 distinct CDR3 sequences, with around 5.5% as singletons. Stated time point: pre-sensitization, week 0. Noted treatment: therapeutic diphenylcyclopropenone sensitization with weekly scalp DPC. The sample here was whole blood, taken in connection with sensitization to the hapten diphenylcyclopropenone (DPC). The receptors were gathered from a woman between 18 and 29 years old with alopecia areata. Some clones in this sample may be carry-over from other donors' samples.

This clonotype was counted many times. The J gene is TRBJ1-1, the V gene TRBV10-2; TRBD1 agrees at 7 bases. CDR1 and CDR2 (germline): WSHSY, SAAADI. Trimming cost V 8 bases and J 1 base; bases outside gene matches: 13. This CDR3 has 16 amino acids. The CDR3 coding sequence is TGCGCCAGCGCTGATCTTGGGGGACAGTCGAACACTGAAGCTTTCTTT. Encoded protein: CASADLGGQSNTEAFF.

This clonotype was seen ten or more times. The chain recombines TRBV12-3 or TRBV12-4 with TRBJ1-4; D gene unclear. There are 13 residues in the CDR3. Trimming removed 10 bases from V and 0 bases from J, with 9 bases in between. The CDR3 spells CATTLATNEKLFF. The CDR3 DNA is TGTGCCACTACACTTGCAACTAATGAAAAACTGTTTTTT.

This rearrangement joins TRBV29-1 to TRBJ2-3; 9 nucleotides agree with TRBD1. Germline V gene data show CDR1 as SQVTM and CDR2 as ANQGSEA. This CDR3 has 15 amino acids. J was trimmed by 4 bases and V by 4 bases; bases with no gene match: 9. The CDR3 loop reads CSVANPGQGSDTQYF. CDR3 DNA: TGCAGCGTTGCAAATCCGGGACAGGGATCAGATACGCAGTATTTT.

This clonotype was seen repeatedly, ten times or more. This rearrangement joins TRBV4-2 to TRBJ1-2; D is unresolved. Germline loops: CDR1 LGHNA, CDR2 YNFKEQ. Deletions cut 0 bases from V and 10 bases from J, with 21 bases between. The CDR3 runs to 16 residues. The CDR3 region is CASSQDLDGTLGVYTF. As DNA, the CDR3 is TGTGCCAGCAGCCAAGATCTCGACGGCACCTTAGGTGTCTACACCTTC.

This clonotype occurred a few times. The chain carries TRBV7-8 and TRBJ1-6, with D unclear. The V end lost 5 bases, the J end lost 5 bases, and 10 bases lay between the germline ends. The V gene's germline CDR1 is SGHVS and CDR2 FQNEAQ. The CDR3 is made up of 14 amino acids. DNA for the CDR3: TGTGCCAGCAGCGGCCAGGCTAATAATTCACCCCTCCACTTT. Residues: CASSGQANNSPLHF.

This clonotype was seen ten or more times. J is TRBJ1-5 and V is TRBV6-2 or TRBV6-3; D is unresolved. Germline CDR1 and CDR2: MNHEY and SVGEGT. Trimming stripped 2 bases from V and 4 bases from J, with 9 bases between. The CDR3 has 14 residues. This CDR3 reads CASSYGSENQPQHF. In DNA, the CDR3 is TGTGCCAGCAGTTACGGGTCAGAAAATCAGCCCCAGCATTTT.

This sequence joins TRBV9 and TRBJ1-2; TRBD1 aligns across 12 bases. Germline V gene lookup returns CDR1 SGDLS and CDR2 YYNGEE. Trimming cost V 0 bases and J 0 bases; bases outside gene matches: 3. CDR3 length equals 17 residues. CDR3 sequence reads: CASSVEGQGASNYGYTF. The DNA of the CDR3 is TGTGCCAGCAGCGTAGAGGGACAGGGGGCTTCTAACTATGGCTACACCTTC.

The chain carries TRBV5-5 and TRBJ1-2, with D hard to call. Germline V gives CDR1 SGHKS, CDR2 YYEKEE (reference sequence). V shed 2 bases and J shed 2 bases, with 10 bases lying between them. The CDR3 spans 14 residues. DNA for the CDR3: TGTGCCAGCAGCTTATTCCAGGAGAACTATGGCTACACCTTC. Its translation: CASSLFQENYGYTF. The whole variable domain, filled in from reference TRBV5-5 and TRBJ1-2, reads DAGVTQSPTHLIKTRGQQVTLRCSPISGHKSVSWYQQVLGQGPQFIFQYYEKEERGRGNFPDRFSARQFPNYSSELNVNALLLGDSALYLCASSLFQENYGYTFGSGTRLTVV.

The J gene is TRBJ2-3, the V gene TRBV6-1, with 7 positions matching TRBD1. The J call may be mistaken, given a closer DNA end match to TRBJ1-5. Germline V lookup: CDR1 MNHNS, CDR2 SASEGT. The CDR3 has 16 residues. The DNA of the CDR3 is TGTGCCAGCAGTGAAATAACGGAGGGGGCAGGAGATACGCAGCATTTT. Translating gives CASSEITEGAGDTQHF.

This sequence joins TRBV20-1 and TRBJ2-6; 9 bases align to TRBD1. CDR1 and CDR2 from the germline V gene are DFQATT and SNEGSKA (reference sequence). After removal of 1 base from V and 0 bases from J, the junction contained 7 bases not matched to a gene. This CDR3 spans 18 amino acids. For the CDR3, the DNA is TGCAGTGCTAGAGCAAATGACAGGGGGAGCTCTGGGGCCAACGTCCTGACTTTC. This sequence encodes CSARANDRGSSGANVLTF.

This clonotype occurred many times. This rearrangement joins TRBV12-5 to TRBJ1-5, with a weak D call TRBD1 (6 bases). V lost 3 bases to trimming and J lost 2 bases, with 11 bases between them. This CDR3 is 15 amino acids long. Germline CDR1 reads LGHNT; CDR2 reads FRNRAP. CDR3 sequence reads: CASGLGGRGNQPQHF. The CDR3 bases are TGTGCTAGTGGTTTAGGGGGGCGCGGCAATCAGCCCCAGCATTTT.

The V call is TRBV9, the J call TRBJ2-1; a possible D gene is TRBD2 (5 bases). Germline V gene data show CDR1 as SGDLS and CDR2 as YYNGEE. Trimming pared 4 bases from V and 8 bases from J, leaving 13 bases between. The CDR3 consists of 13 residues. The CDR3: CASSKKVRDEQFF. Here the CDR3 DNA reads TGTGCCAGCAGCAAGAAGGTGAGGGATGAGCAGTTCTTC.

This clonotype came up a few times. The chain recombines TRBV12-3 or TRBV12-4 with TRBJ2-3, with 10 bases matching TRBD2. V gave up 4 bases and J gave up 4 bases; unmatched junction bases: 8. The CDR3 is made up of 16 amino acids. The DNA of the CDR3 is TGTGCCAGCAGTTCATCAGCGGGGGGGCCCTCAGATACGCAGTATTTT. Its protein product is CASSSSAGGPSDTQYF.

In this sample, this clonotype turned up many times. The V and J genes are TRBV6-5 and TRBJ1-1, with 10 bases matching TRBD1. V was clipped by 5 bases and J by 5 bases; unmatched bases: 8. The germline V gene encodes CDR1 MNHEY and CDR2 SVGAGI. This CDR3 is built from 15 residues. CDR3 loop: CASSPQTGGPTEAFF. DNA for the CDR3: TGTGCCAGCAGTCCCCAGACAGGGGGCCCTACTGAAGCTTTCTTT.

In this sample, this clonotype turned up many times. V and J are TRBV25-1 and TRBJ2-3, with a possible D match to TRBD2 (6 bases). Germline CDR1 reads MGHDK; CDR2 reads SYGVNS. Deletions cut 4 bases from V and 5 bases from J, with 16 bases between. This CDR3 is 15 amino acids long. This CDR3 is CASSASGGWVDTQYF. CDR3 sequence (DNA): TGTGCCAGCAGTGCGTCCGGGGGTTGGGTAGATACGCAGTATTTT. Supplemented by reference TRBV25-1 and TRBJ2-3, the full variable domain reads EADIYQTPRYLVIGTGKKITLECSQTMGHDKMYWYQQDPGMELHLIHYSYGVNSTEKGDLSSESTVSRIRTEHFPLTLESARPSHTSQYLCASSASGGWVDTQYFGPGTRLTVL.

This clonotype was recorded many times. V and J are TRBV7-2 and TRBJ2-3, with unresolved D. This CDR3 has 13 residues. V gave up 3 bases and J gave up 4 bases, with 8 bases separating them. The germline V gene encodes CDR1 SGHTA and CDR2 FQGNSA. CDR3 in DNA: TGTGCCAGCAGCTTCAACATGGCAGATACGCAGTATTTT. Encoded protein: CASSFNMADTQYF.

A few counts support this clonotype. J is TRBJ2-3 and V is TRBV7-2, with 10 bases identical to TRBD2. The CDR3 consists of 18 residues. Per germline, CDR1 SGHTA and CDR2 FQGNSA. J gave up 6 bases and V 5 bases, and 17 bases lay outside the gene matches. The CDR3 sequence is CASSQIGVASGGADTQYF. Written as DNA, the CDR3 is TGTGCCAGCAGCCAGATTGGCGTAGCCAGCGGGGGGGCGGATACGCAGTATTTT. The whole variable domain, remainder taken from reference TRBV7-2 and TRBJ2-3, is GAGVSQSPSNKVTEKGKDVELRCDPISGHTALYWYRQSLGQGLEFLIYFQGNSAPDKSGLPSDRFSAERTGGSVSTLTIQRTQQEDSAVYLCASSQIGVASGGADTQYFGPGTRLTVL.

This clonotype was detected ten times or more. The CDR3 is CASSLDAGGYTGELFF. CDR3 DNA sequence: TGTGCCAGCAGCTTAGATGCCGGGGGGTACACCGGGGAGCTGTTTTTT. The rearrangement uses TRBV11-3 and TRBJ2-2, with TRBD2 matching over 7 bases. After removal of 0 bases from V and 3 bases from J, the junction contained 4 bases not matched to a gene. This CDR3 has 16 residues. Looked up from germline, CDR1 is SGHNT and CDR2 is YENEEA.

This clonotype has ten or more counts. The rearrangement links TRBV12-3 or TRBV12-4 to TRBJ1-3; the D is unclear. The CDR3 loop spans 12 amino acids. Trimming took off 6 bases at V and 4 bases at J, with 7 bases between the two ends. CDR3 nucleotide sequence: TGTGCCAGCAGGTCCCTGGGAAACACCATATATTTT. Protein product: CASRSLGNTIYF.

This clonotype has ten or more counts. The chain is built from TRBV5-1 and TRBJ2-2; TRBD1 matches 7 bases. This CDR3 comprises 15 residues. The V and J ends lost 2 bases and 3 bases, in that order; junction bases with no gene match: 4. CDR1 and CDR2 (germline): SGHRS, YFSETQ. The CDR3, as DNA: TGCGCCAGCAGCTTCTTAGGGGGCCACACCGGGGAGCTGTTTTTT. The encoded protein is CASSFLGGHTGELFF.

This chain connects TRBV29-1 to TRBJ1-5, with D perhaps matching TRBD1 (5 bases). The CDR3 contains 13 residues. Trimming pared 4 bases from V and 3 bases from J, leaving 10 bases between. Germline loops: CDR1 SQVTM, CDR2 ANQGSEA. CDR3 bases: TGCAGCGTTGCGGGGGTAGACAATCAGCCCCAGCATTTT. Its protein product is CSVAGVDNQPQHF.

This clonotype was found many times. V usage is TRBV7-9 and J usage is TRBJ1-3; D call uncertain. V lost 6 bases and J 9 bases, leaving 9 bases between the germline ends. Germline loops: CDR1 SEHNR, CDR2 FQNEAQ (reference sequence). This CDR3 is built from 11 residues. In nucleotides, the CDR3 is TGTGCCAGCAGTGCGGGTGCCACCATATATTTT. Encoded protein: CASSAGATIYF.

The chain couples TRBV5-1 to TRBJ2-3; TRBD1 agrees at 9 bases. Germline CDR1 SGHRS, CDR2 YFSETQ. Germline trimming cut 4 bases from V and 4 bases from J; bases unmatched to any gene: 10. This CDR3 spans 16 amino acids. CDR3 in amino acids: CASSPPTGGGADTQYF. DNA for the CDR3: TGCGCCAGCAGCCCACCGACAGGGGGAGGGGCAGATACGCAGTATTTT. Looking up the rest from reference TRBV5-1 and TRBJ2-3 gives the full variable domain: KAGVTQTPRYLIKTRGQQVTLSCSPISGHRSVSWYQQTPGQGLQFLFEYFSETQRNKGNFPGRFSGRQFSNSRSEMNVSTLELGDSALYLCASSPPTGGGADTQYFGPGTRLTVL.

As concerns this clonotype: This sequence may be a read error, since a much larger clone differs from it by one base. The rearrangement joins TRBV15 to TRBJ2-2, with D perhaps assigned TRBD1 or TRBD2 (5 bases each). This CDR3 spans 17 amino acids. CDR1 and CDR2 from the germline V gene are LNHNV and YYDKDF (reference sequence). This CDR3 reads CATGSSIDSGRTGELFF. The CDR3 DNA sequence: TGTGCCACCGGCAGCAGCATCGATTCGGGGCGGACCGGGGAGCTGTTTTTT.

This clonotype was picked up a small number of times. The chain has TRBV6-6 and TRBJ1-6; the match to TRBD1 covers 8 bases. The CDR3 runs 14 residues. With V trimmed by 4 bases and J by 6 bases, 2 bases remained unmatched. CDR1 MNHNY and CDR2 SVGAGI come from the germline V gene (reference sequence). The CDR3 here is CASSWGQVNSPLHF. CDR3 in DNA: TGTGCCAGCAGTTGGGGACAGGTTAATTCACCCCTCCACTTT.

This chain links TRBV9 with TRBJ1-1; no clear D gene. Deletions cut 4 bases from V and 1 base from J, with 14 bases between. The CDR3 runs to 15 residues. The germline gives CDR1 SGDLS, CDR2 YYNGEE. This chain's CDR3 is CASSSHGVGNTEAFF. The CDR3 nucleotides are TGTGCCAGCAGCTCCCACGGGGTGGGGAACACTGAAGCTTTCTTT.

V usage is TRBV3-1 and J usage is TRBJ1-4; D unresolved. Germline V gives CDR1 LGHDT, CDR2 YNNKEL (reference sequence). The CDR3 loop spans 15 amino acids. V lost 1 base to trimming and J lost 5 bases, with 11 bases between them. CDR3 in amino acids: CASSQGNNPNEKLFF. The CDR3 DNA reads as TGTGCCAGCAGCCAAGGAAATAATCCAAATGAAAAACTGTTTTTT.

This chain uses TRBV7-2 with TRBJ1-2; 8 bases line up with TRBD1. From germline, CDR1 is SGHTA and CDR2 FQGNSA. This CDR3 contains 14 residues. The ends lost 2 bases at V and 4 bases at J; junction bases unmatched: 3. The CDR3 protein is CASSLQGAGYGYTF. The CDR3 DNA follows: TGTGCCAGCAGCTTACAGGGGGCAGGCTATGGCTACACCTTC.

This clonotype was observed many times. The chain links TRBV5-1 to TRBJ2-5, with D perhaps matching TRBD1 (6 bases). The CDR3 loop spans 13 amino acids. V gave up 6 bases and J gave up 2 bases, with 11 bases separating them. Germline CDR1 is SGHRS and CDR2 is YFSETQ. DNA of the CDR3: TGCGCCAGCACCCAGGGGCAGCAAGAGACCCAGTACTTC. Encoded protein: CASTQGQQETQYF.

This clonotype was detected a few times. The V call is TRBV5-6, the J call TRBJ2-4; D is unclear. The CDR3 runs 12 residues. Trimming took 2 bases from V and 3 from J, leaving 3 bases between them. CDR1 and CDR2 (germline): SGHDT, YYEEEE. This CDR3 reads CASSFGKNIQYF. The CDR3 DNA sequence: TGTGCCAGCAGCTTCGGCAAAAACATTCAGTACTTC.

This clonotype occurred many times. CDR3 residues: CASSEQGYEQYF. For the CDR3, the DNA is TGTGCCAGCAGTGAACAGGGGTACGAGCAGTACTTC. The gene calls are TRBV6-1 and TRBJ2-7, with a tentative D call TRBD1 (6 bases). The germline V gene has CDR1 MNHNS and CDR2 SASEGT. The CDR3 is 12 residues long. V was trimmed by 2 bases and J by 4 bases, leaving 6 bases between them.

The sample holds many counts of this clonotype. This chain links TRBV3-1 with TRBJ1-2; D not resolved. CDR3 length: 13 residues. Germline lookup yields CDR1 LGHDT and CDR2 YNNKEL (reference sequence). Trimming pared 0 bases from V and 4 bases from J, leaving 6 bases between. In DNA form, the CDR3 reads TGTGCCAGCAGCCAAGATCTGGGCTATGGCTACACCTTC. Translation: CASSQDLGYGYTF.